The clone carrying this T cell receptor (beta chain) has more than one count but fewer than ten. The data belong to a study of PD-1 blockade in classical Hodgkin lymphoma. With no exception, relapse followed autologous stem cell transplantation in all patients, and brentuximab vedotin exposure varied. Profiling relied on immunoSEQ multiplex PCR, and the TCRdb table lists in-frame clones only, not all of them. The sample lists approximately 34,000 clones; more than 65% were seen once. Germline V CDR1 and CDR2: MNHNY, SVGAGI (reference sequence). The CDR3 totals 14 residues. Trimming removed 6 bases from V and 5 bases from J, with 16 bases in between.

The J gene is TRBJ1-2, the V gene TRBV6-6, with TRBD1 as a possible D gene (6 bases). The sample here was peripheral blood mononuclear cells (PBMCs), taken before the second cycle of nivolumab. This clonotype was obtained from a human donor with classical Hodgkin lymphoma. CDR3 sequence: CASSPLGGKYGYTF. The CDR3 nucleotides are TGTGCCAGCAGCCCCCTCGGGGGCAAGTATGGCTACACCTTC.